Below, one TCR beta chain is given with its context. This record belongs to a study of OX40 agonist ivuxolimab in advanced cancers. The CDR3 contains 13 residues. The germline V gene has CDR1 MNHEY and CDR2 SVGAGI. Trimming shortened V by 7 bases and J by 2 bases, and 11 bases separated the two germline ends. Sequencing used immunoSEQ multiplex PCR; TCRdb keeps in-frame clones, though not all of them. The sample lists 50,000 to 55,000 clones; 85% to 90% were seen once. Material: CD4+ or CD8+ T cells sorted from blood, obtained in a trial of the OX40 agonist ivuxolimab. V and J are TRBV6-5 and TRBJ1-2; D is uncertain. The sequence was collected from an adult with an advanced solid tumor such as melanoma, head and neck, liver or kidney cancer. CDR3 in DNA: TGTGCCAGCACCTCTGACCGGAACTATGGCTACACCTTC. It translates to CASTSDRNYGYTF.